Listed below are T cell receptor beta chains from one sample, sequenced in a study of shared clonotypes between healthy human individuals. TCRdb's table, derived via immunoSEQ multiplex PCR, lists solely in-frame clones and lacks some. The table lists about 2.1 million clones, 90% to 95% of them singletons. Sequencing was performed on naive CD8+ T cells from PBMCs. The receptors shown here come from a man between 18 and 29 years old in good health. Some clones in this sample may be carry-over from other donors' samples. Each CDR3 is given with its conserved first and last residue. Each record gives: V gene, clone size, J gene, D gene, CDR3 protein, CDR3 DNA. D genes are given only for firm matches. Clone size is stated in some rows and not others, as once, few, many or a class when expanded.

v_gene: TRBV7-2; abundance: once; j_gene: TRBJ1-2; d_gene: NA; CDR3aa: CASSLVSASGYGYTF; CDR3nt: TGTGCCAGCAGCTTAGTTTCTGCCTCGGGCTATGGCTACACCTTC
v_gene: TRBV4-2; abundance: NA; j_gene: TRBJ2-5; d_gene: NA; CDR3aa: CASSQERGTQYF; CDR3nt: TGTGCCAGCAGCCAAGAACGCGGGACCCAGTACTTC
v_gene: TRBV10-2; abundance: NA; j_gene: TRBJ1-1; d_gene: NA; CDR3aa: CASRTTENTEAFF; CDR3nt: TGCGCCAGCAGGACCACAGAGAACACTGAAGCTTTCTTT
v_gene: TRBV5-6; abundance: NA; j_gene: TRBJ2-7; d_gene: NA; CDR3aa: CASSRGVLPEQYF; CDR3nt: TGTGCCAGCAGCCGGGGAGTTCTGCCGGAGCAGTACTTC
v_gene: TRBV28; abundance: NA; j_gene: TRBJ2-7; d_gene: NA; CDR3aa: CASSFGGAPEQYF; CDR3nt: TGTGCCAGCAGTTTTGGGGGGGCGCCCGAGCAGTACTTC
v_gene: TRBV11-2; abundance: NA; j_gene: TRBJ2-2; d_gene: TRBD1; CDR3aa: CASTDRGVHTGELFF; CDR3nt: TGTGCCAGCACCGACAGGGGAGTTCACACCGGGGAGCTGTTTTTT
v_gene: TRBV5-8; abundance: once; j_gene: TRBJ1-5; d_gene: NA; CDR3aa: CASSFLSGITNQPQHF; CDR3nt: TGTGCCAGCAGCTTTCTTAGCGGGATTACCAATCAGCCCCAGCATTTT
v_gene: TRBV27; abundance: NA; j_gene: TRBJ2-7; d_gene: NA; CDR3aa: CASSLSEKGGEQYF; CDR3nt: TGTGCCAGCAGTTTATCGGAAAAGGGAGGAGAGCAGTACTTC
v_gene: TRBV19; abundance: NA; j_gene: TRBJ2-2; d_gene: NA; CDR3aa: CASISGLATGELFF; CDR3nt: TGTGCCAGTATATCGGGACTGGCCACCGGGGAGCTGTTTTTT
v_gene: TRBV5-5; abundance: NA; j_gene: TRBJ1-2; d_gene: NA; CDR3aa: CASSLAAARGVEYGYTF; CDR3nt: TGTGCCAGCAGCTTGGCCGCGGCCAGGGGAGTGGAGTATGGCTACACCTTC
v_gene: TRBV19; abundance: NA; j_gene: TRBJ2-5; d_gene: NA; CDR3aa: CASRAASETQYF; CDR3nt: TGTGCCAGTAGGGCAGCGTCAGAGACCCAGTACTTC
v_gene: TRBV9; abundance: once; j_gene: TRBJ2-1; d_gene: TRBD2; CDR3aa: CASSVEGLAHNEQFF; CDR3nt: TGTGCCAGCTCCGTAGAAGGACTAGCGCACAATGAGCAGTTCTTC
v_gene: TRBV6-4; abundance: NA; j_gene: TRBJ2-1; d_gene: TRBD2; CDR3aa: CASSDSGGSSYNEQFF; CDR3nt: TGTGCCAGCAGTGACTCGGGCGGGAGCTCCTACAATGAGCAGTTCTTC
v_gene: TRBV5-6; abundance: once; j_gene: TRBJ2-5; d_gene: TRBD2; CDR3aa: CASSLPSGGETQYF; CDR3nt: TGTGCCAGCAGCTTGCCTAGCGGGGGAGAGACCCAGTACTTC
v_gene: TRBV4-1; abundance: NA; j_gene: TRBJ2-1; d_gene: TRBD1; CDR3aa: CASSVQGVLSYNEQFF; CDR3nt: TGCGCCAGCAGCGTACAGGGGGTCTTGTCCTACAATGAGCAGTTCTTC
v_gene: TRBV10-3; abundance: NA; j_gene: TRBJ2-5; d_gene: TRBD2; CDR3aa: CAISESRGGNQETQYF; CDR3nt: TGTGCCATCAGTGAGTCAAGGGGAGGGAACCAAGAGACCCAGTACTTC
v_gene: TRBV19; abundance: once; j_gene: TRBJ1-1; d_gene: TRBD1; CDR3aa: CASSAGGVNTEAFF; CDR3nt: TGTGCCAGTAGCGCAGGGGGCGTGAACACTGAAGCTTTCTTT
v_gene: TRBV28; abundance: NA; j_gene: TRBJ2-5; d_gene: NA; CDR3aa: CASSLDIQRRQETQYF; CDR3nt: TGTGCCAGCAGTTTAGATATCCAGCGGAGGCAAGAGACCCAGTACTTC
v_gene: TRBV29-1; abundance: NA; j_gene: TRBJ2-7; d_gene: TRBD2; CDR3aa: CSPIGWGLAGLWSYEQYF; CDR3nt: TGCAGCCCAATAGGTTGGGGACTAGCGGGACTGTGGTCCTACGAGCAGTACTTC
v_gene: TRBV4-1; abundance: NA; j_gene: TRBJ1-2; d_gene: NA; CDR3aa: CASSRKGDRLGDTF; CDR3nt: TGCGCCAGCAGCCGCAAAGGGGACCGCCTGGGCGACACCTTC
v_gene: TRBV2; abundance: NA; j_gene: TRBJ2-7; d_gene: NA; CDR3aa: CASSERRTAYEQYF; CDR3nt: TGTGCCAGCAGTGAAAGGAGGACAGCCTACGAGCAGTACTTC